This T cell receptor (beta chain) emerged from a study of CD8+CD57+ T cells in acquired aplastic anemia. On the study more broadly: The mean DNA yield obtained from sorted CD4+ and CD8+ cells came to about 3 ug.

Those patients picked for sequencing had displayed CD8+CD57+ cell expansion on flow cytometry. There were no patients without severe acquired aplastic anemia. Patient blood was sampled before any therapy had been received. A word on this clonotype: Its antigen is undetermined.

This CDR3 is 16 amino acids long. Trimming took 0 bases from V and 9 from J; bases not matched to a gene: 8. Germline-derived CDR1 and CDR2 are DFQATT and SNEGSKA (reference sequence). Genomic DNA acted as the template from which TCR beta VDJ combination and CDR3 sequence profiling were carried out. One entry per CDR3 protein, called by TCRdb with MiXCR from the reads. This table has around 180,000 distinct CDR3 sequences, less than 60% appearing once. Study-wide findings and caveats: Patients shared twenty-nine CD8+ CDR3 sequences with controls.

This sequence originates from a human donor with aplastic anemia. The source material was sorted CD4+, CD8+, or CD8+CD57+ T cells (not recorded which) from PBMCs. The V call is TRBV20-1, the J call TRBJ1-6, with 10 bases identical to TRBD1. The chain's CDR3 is CSARDLGTGDSSPLHF. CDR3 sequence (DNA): TGCAGTGCTAGAGATCTCGGGACAGGGGACAGTTCACCCCTCCACTTT.